This TCR beta chain was retrieved from a study of T cell changes during pregnancy in multiple sclerosis. The V gene end was trimmed by 5 bases and the J gene end by 4 bases; junction bases not matched to a gene: 3. CDR1 MGHDK and CDR2 SYGVNS come from the germline V gene. The CDR3 loop spans 14 amino acids. TCRdb's copy holds only in-frame clones and misses some; the assay was immunoSEQ multiplex PCR. The table shows tens of thousands of clones, with about 96% occurring only once. The gene calls are TRBV25-1 and TRBJ2-5; 11 bases match TRBD2. The TCR comes from a female donor with multiple sclerosis, enrolled in a pregnancy study. Sequencing was performed on CD8+ T cells from peripheral blood mononuclear cells, taken after pregnancy. The CDR3 spells CASSLAGGGETQYF. The DNA for the CDR3 is TGTGCCAGCAGTTTAGCGGGAGGGGGAGAGACCCAGTACTTC.